The source of this TCR beta chain is a study of CD4 T cells in lung cancer (dated by TCRdb to between 2019 and 2020). In the study overall: In the study, blood T cells from NSCLC patients were screened for responses to candidate mutation-encoded neoepitopes, and neoantigen-specific CD4+ T-cell clones and TCRs were isolated. A few patients undergoing curative-intent resections for stage I-III non-small cell lung cancer provided the tumor and non-adjacent lung tissue. The patients who underwent resection had lung adenocarcinoma or squamous cell carcinoma, were aged 60 to 69 when blood was donated, and were mostly former smokers. Before blood donation, treatments including platinum chemotherapy had been received by the patients, and nivolumab or pembrolizumab had been received by some of the patients. Deep sequencing of TCRB was used to follow the frequency of neoantigen-specific clonotypes in tumor resections, non-adjacent lung and cultured T-cell products.

What the study reported, not specific to this receptor: Some blood-derived responses might be explained by in vitro priming of naive T cells or cross-reactivity rather than by memory responses to the cancer.

The library was prepared using the immunoSEQ multiplex PCR assay. DNA was isolated with Qiagen DNeasy or QIAamp micro DNA kits and TCRB sequenced with the Adaptive Biotechnology human TCRB sequencing kit. Sequencing of TCRB libraries was performed on an Illumina MiSeq. Per the source publication's procedure: The kit provider's software was used to analyze TCRB sequence data, and Fisher's exact test was used to test clonotype templates for tumor enrichment. TCRdb stores this immuneACCESS table with in-frame sequences only. Part of the clones is absent; in the studies checked, under half of the shortfall reflects unresolved V genes, and no reason is known for the rest. The V and J calls and the clone size are those of that table, but D and trimming were determined from the DNA. The sample contains around 4,800 clones, 70% to 75% of them found a single time. The ten largest clones represent roughly 15% of the sample.

For this clone: The antigen this receptor binds is unknown. Base qualities are not recorded, but no much larger clone differs from it by a single base.

According to the germline V gene, CDR1 reads SGHAT and CDR2 reads FQNNGV. V lost 0 bases and J lost 6 bases, and the count of bases not matched to a germline gene is 6. Spanning cysteine to valine, the CDR3 consists of 15 amino acids. CDR3 DNA only is kept here, 45 bases in frame from base 1. The chain employs TRBV11-2 and TRBJ2-7, with 9 central nucleotides matching TRBD2. This TCR was sampled from a man in his fifties or sixties with non-small cell lung cancer. The sequenced sample was lung tumor tissue. Read as DNA, the sequence is TGTGCCAGCAGCTTAGAATCCGGCGGGAGGGCCGAGCAGTACGTC. Protein translation: CASSLESGGRAEQYV.